The source of this T cell receptor beta chain is a study of blood T cells in healthy people across ages. Study summary: Template switching picked up about one barcoded beta molecule for each two T cells.

Study results and caveats: In these data, TCR beta diversity tracked strongly with naive T cell percentage.

Together with a sample-barcoded 5' primer, a J-beta primer mix was included in a second PCR lasting about 6 to 11 cycles. TCRdb called the 5' RACE reads again in MiXCR, with one record for every CDR3 protein. The sample has fewer than 2 million distinct CDR3 sequences, roughly two fifths seen once. On this clonotype: The antigen remains undetermined.

This CDR3 contains 14 residues. V was pared by 6 bases and J by 5 bases, with 16 bases between. What was sequenced was blood. The J gene is TRBJ2-5, the V gene TRBV12-3 or TRBV12-4; D uncertain. This receptor was obtained from a human donor in good health. CDR3 amino acids: CASSPALSLETQYF. CDR3 nucleotides: TGTGCCAGCAGCCCGGCCTTGTCCCTTGAGACCCAGTACTTC.